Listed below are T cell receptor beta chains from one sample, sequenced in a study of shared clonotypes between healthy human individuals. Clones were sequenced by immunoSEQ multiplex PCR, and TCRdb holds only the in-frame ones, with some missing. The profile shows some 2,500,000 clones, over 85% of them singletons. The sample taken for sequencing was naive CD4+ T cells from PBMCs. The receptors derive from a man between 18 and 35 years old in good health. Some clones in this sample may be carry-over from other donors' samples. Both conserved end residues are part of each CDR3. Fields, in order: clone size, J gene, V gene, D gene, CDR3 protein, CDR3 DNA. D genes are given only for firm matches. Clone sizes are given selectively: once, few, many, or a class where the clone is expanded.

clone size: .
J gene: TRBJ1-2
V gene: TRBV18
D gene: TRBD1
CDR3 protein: CASSLGQGNYGYTF
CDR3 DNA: TGTGCCAGCTCACTGGGACAGGGAAACTATGGCTACACCTTC

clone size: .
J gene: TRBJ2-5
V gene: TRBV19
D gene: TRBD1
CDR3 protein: CASSMHRGQETQYF
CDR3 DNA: TGTGCCAGTAGTATGCACAGGGGCCAAGAGACCCAGTACTTC

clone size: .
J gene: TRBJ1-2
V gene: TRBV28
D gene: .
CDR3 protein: CASSPDVGRNGYTF
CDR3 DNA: TGTGCCAGCAGCCCCGATGTTGGGAGGAATGGCTACACCTTC

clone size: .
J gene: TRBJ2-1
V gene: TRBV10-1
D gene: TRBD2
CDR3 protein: CASSDHLAGVHNEQFF
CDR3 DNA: TGCGCCAGCAGTGACCACCTAGCGGGAGTCCACAATGAGCAGTTCTTC

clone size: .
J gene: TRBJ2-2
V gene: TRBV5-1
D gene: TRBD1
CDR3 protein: CASTPGQGRVGELFF
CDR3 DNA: TGCGCCAGCACCCCGGGACAGGGCCGAGTCGGGGAGCTGTTTTTT

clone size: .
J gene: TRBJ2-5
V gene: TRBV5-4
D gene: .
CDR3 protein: CASSLPGSQETQYF
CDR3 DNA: TGTGCCAGCAGCTTGCCAGGGAGTCAAGAGACCCAGTACTTC

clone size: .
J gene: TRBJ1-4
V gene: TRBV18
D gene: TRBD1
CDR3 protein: CASAMGPGGEKLFF
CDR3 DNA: TGTGCCAGCGCCATGGGACCAGGGGGTGAAAAACTGTTTTTT

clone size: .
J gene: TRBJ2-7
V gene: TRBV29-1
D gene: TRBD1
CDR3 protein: CSVGSRGSYEQYF
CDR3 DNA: TGCAGCGTCGGGTCCAGGGGGTCCTACGAGCAGTACTTC

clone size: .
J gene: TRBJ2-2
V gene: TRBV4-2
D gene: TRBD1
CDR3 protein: CASSQDRQGATGELFF
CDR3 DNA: TGTGCCAGCAGCCAAGATAGACAGGGGGCTACCGGGGAGCTGTTTTTT

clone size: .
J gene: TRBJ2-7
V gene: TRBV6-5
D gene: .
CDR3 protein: CATKTTTYEQYF
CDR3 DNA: TGTGCCACCAAGACTACTACCTACGAGCAGTACTTC

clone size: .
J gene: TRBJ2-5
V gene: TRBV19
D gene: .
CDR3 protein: CASSKGPYQETQYF
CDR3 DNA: TGTGCCAGTAGTAAGGGCCCGTACCAAGAGACCCAGTACTTC

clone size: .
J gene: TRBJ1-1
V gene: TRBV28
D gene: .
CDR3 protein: CASSLDMNTEAFF
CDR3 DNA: TGTGCCAGCAGTTTGGACATGAACACTGAAGCTTTCTTT

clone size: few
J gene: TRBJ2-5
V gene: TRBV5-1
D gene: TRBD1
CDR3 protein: CASSGTDQETQYF
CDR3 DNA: TGCGCCAGCAGCGGGACAGATCAAGAGACCCAGTACTTC

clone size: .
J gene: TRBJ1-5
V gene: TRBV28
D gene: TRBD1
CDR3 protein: CASREGTGLQPQHF
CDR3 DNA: TGTGCCAGCAGGGAGGGGACAGGGCTTCAGCCCCAGCATTTT

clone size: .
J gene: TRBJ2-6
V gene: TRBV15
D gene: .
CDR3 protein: CATSRWGAADSSGANVLTF
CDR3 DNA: TGTGCCACCAGCAGGTGGGGGGCGGCGGATAGCTCTGGGGCCAACGTCCTGACTTTC

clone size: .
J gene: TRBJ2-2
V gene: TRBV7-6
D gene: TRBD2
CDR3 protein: CASSLAGGPGTGELFF
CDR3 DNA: TGTGCCAGCAGCTTAGCGGGAGGGCCTGGGACCGGGGAGCTGTTTTTT

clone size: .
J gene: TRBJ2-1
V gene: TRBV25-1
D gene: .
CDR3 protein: CASSGSWGSKGNEQFF
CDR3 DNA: TGTGCCAGCAGTGGGAGCTGGGGGAGTAAGGGCAATGAGCAGTTCTTC

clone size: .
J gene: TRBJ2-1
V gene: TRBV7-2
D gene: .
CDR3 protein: CASSPGRYNEQFF
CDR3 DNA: TGTGCCAGCAGCCCCGGGAGATACAATGAGCAGTTCTTC

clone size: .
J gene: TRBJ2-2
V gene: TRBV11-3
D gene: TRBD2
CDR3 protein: CASSSVAGGDTGELFF
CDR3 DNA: TGTGCCAGCAGCTCCGTAGCGGGAGGGGACACCGGGGAGCTGTTTTTT

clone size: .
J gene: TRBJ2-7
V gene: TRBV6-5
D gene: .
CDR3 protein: CASTRGGDEQYF
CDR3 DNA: TGTGCCAGTACCAGGGGAGGCGACGAGCAGTACTTC

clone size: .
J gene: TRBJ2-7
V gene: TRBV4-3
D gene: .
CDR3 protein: CASSYQSSYEQYF
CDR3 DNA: TGCGCCAGCAGCTATCAGTCGTCCTACGAGCAGTACTTC

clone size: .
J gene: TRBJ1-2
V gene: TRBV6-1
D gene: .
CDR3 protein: CETQQWGTYGYTF
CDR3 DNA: TGTGAGACGCAGCAGTGGGGGACCTATGGCTACACCTTC

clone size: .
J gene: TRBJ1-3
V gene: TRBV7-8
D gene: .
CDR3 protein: CASSWGRLTSGNTIYF
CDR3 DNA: TGTGCCAGCAGTTGGGGGCGTTTGACCTCTGGAAACACCATATATTTT

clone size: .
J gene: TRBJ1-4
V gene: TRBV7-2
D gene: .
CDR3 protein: CASSSDRNPQGLVGEKLFF
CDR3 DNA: TGTGCCAGCAGCTCGGACAGAAACCCCCAAGGCCTGGTTGGTGAAAAACTGTTTTTT

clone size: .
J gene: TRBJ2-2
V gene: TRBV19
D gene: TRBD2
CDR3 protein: CASSPRGEAATGELFF
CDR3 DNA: TGTGCCAGTAGTCCCCGGGGGGAGGCGGCCACCGGGGAGCTGTTTTTT

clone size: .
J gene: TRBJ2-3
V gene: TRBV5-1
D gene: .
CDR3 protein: CASSLGFMVWESTDTQYF
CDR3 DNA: TGCGCCAGCAGCTTGGGTTTTATGGTGTGGGAGAGCACAGATACGCAGTATTTT